The 14 T cell receptor beta chains below were found in one sample sequenced in a study of blood T cell repertoires in COVID-19. Clones were read by immunoSEQ multiplex PCR, and TCRdb kept only the in-frame ones, dropping some. The table records almost 35,000 clones, 90% of them present only once. The sequencing input was peripheral blood. The receptors shown here come from a man in his fifties or sixties with active or convalescent COVID-19.

CDR3 bases: TGTGCCAGCAGTTTGGGAGGTGGCTCCTACAATGAGCAGTTCTTC. This sequence encodes CASSLGGGSYNEQFF. J is TRBJ2-1 and V is TRBV6-5; D is perhaps TRBD2 (6 bases). V was clipped by 4 bases and J by 0 bases, with 10 bases between them. Germline V lookup: CDR1 MNHEY, CDR2 SVGAGI. This CDR3 comprises 15 residues.

The chain carries TRBV9 and TRBJ2-1; D may be TRBD2 (6 bases). Germline V gene data show CDR1 as SGDLS and CDR2 as YYNGEE. Trimming removed 0 bases from V and 9 bases from J, with 13 bases in between. The CDR3 is 14 amino acids. The CDR3 region has the DNA TGTGCCAGCAGCGTAGGTGGGGGGTTCGGTGAGCAGTTCTTC. Translated: CASSVGGGFGEQFF.

The J gene is TRBJ1-2, the V gene TRBV6-5; weak D call: TRBD1 (6 bases). The CDR3 extends over 15 amino acids. Trimming took off 6 bases at V and 4 bases at J, with 18 bases between the two ends. Germline CDR1 is MNHEY and CDR2 is SVGAGI. CDR3 sequence (DNA): TGTGCCAGCAGCGAGGGGGGGAGTAGAGCCTATGGCTACACCTTC. The encoded protein is CASSEGGSRAYGYTF.

The chain employs TRBV7-9 and TRBJ2-3; 10 nucleotides agree with TRBD2. There are 17 residues in the CDR3. Germline CDR1 reads SEHNR; CDR2 reads FQNEAQ (reference sequence). V gave up 4 bases and J gave up 2 bases; unmatched junction bases: 9. CDR3 nucleotides: TGTGCCAGCAGCTGGATTCCTAGCGGGAGAATCACAGATACGCAGTATTTT. As protein: CASSWIPSGRITDTQYF. Variable domain in full (rest from reference TRBV7-9 and TRBJ2-3): DTGVSQNPRHKITKRGQNVTFRCDPISEHNRLYWYRQTLGQGPEFLTYFQNEAQLEKSRLLSDRFSAERPKGSFSTLEIQRTEQGDSAMYLCASSWIPSGRITDTQYFGPGTRLTVL.

This chain links TRBV9 with TRBJ1-2; 10 nucleotides agree with TRBD1. The V segment lost 3 bases and the J segment 5 bases; nucleotides outside the gene matches: 4. Germline CDR1 reads SGDLS; CDR2 reads YYNGEE. This CDR3 comprises 14 residues. For the CDR3, the DNA is TGTGCCAGCAGCGCCGGACAGGGGGATTATGGCTACACCTTC. Protein: CASSAGQGDYGYTF.

V and J are TRBV12-3 or TRBV12-4 and TRBJ2-3; TRBD2 might be the D (5 bases). This CDR3 spans 13 amino acids. V lost 2 bases to trimming and J lost 6 bases, with 9 bases between them. CDR3 DNA sequence: TGTGCCAGCAGTTTATTCGGGGTTGATACGCAGTATTTT. Its translation: CASSLFGVDTQYF.

This clone has just a few counts. The V call is TRBV9, the J call TRBJ1-6; D remains unclear. The germline V gene has CDR1 SGDLS and CDR2 YYNGEE. V was clipped by 0 bases and J by 6 bases, with 10 bases between them. CDR3 length: 15 residues. CDR3 coding DNA: TGTGCCAGCAGCGTAGATAGTCAGGCTAATTCACCCCTCCACTTT. Translation: CASSVDSQANSPLHF.

The chain uses TRBV11-2 and TRBJ2-2; D perhaps matches TRBD1 (5 bases). CDR1 SGHAT and CDR2 FQNNGV come from the germline V gene. V gave up 5 bases and J gave up 5 bases, with 18 bases separating them. The CDR3 length is 16 residues. The CDR3 DNA sequence: TGTGCCAGCAGCGCCCCAGGCCGCAGGGCGACCGGGGAGCTGTTTTTT. As protein: CASSAPGRRATGELFF.

The V gene is TRBV5-1, the J gene TRBJ1-4; unclear D gene. This CDR3 comprises 15 residues. CDR1 SGHRS and CDR2 YFSETQ come from the germline V gene. V shed 4 bases and J shed 0 bases, with 10 bases lying between them. The CDR3 DNA sequence: TGCGCCAGCAGCGAGAGACTGCCAACTAATGAAAAACTGTTTTTT. Amino acids: CASSERLPTNEKLFF.

V gene TRBV3-1 (or the pseudogene TRBV3-2) combines with J gene TRBJ1-5; D might be TRBD1 (5 bases). This CDR3 region has 12 residues. The V gene lost 3 bases and the J gene lost 5 bases, with 5 bases spanning the gap. The germline V gene has CDR1 LGHDT and CDR2 YNNKEL (reference sequence). Written as DNA, the CDR3 is TGTGCCAGCAGCCAGACAGATCAGCCCCAGCATTTT. Residues: CASSQTDQPQHF.

This clone was recorded only once. This chain uses TRBV27 with TRBJ1-5, with a tentative D call TRBD1 (5 bases). The germline V gene has CDR1 MNHEY and CDR2 SMNVEV (reference sequence). Trimming pared 3 bases from V and 2 bases from J, leaving 11 bases between. The length of the CDR3 is 15 residues. The CDR3 region has the DNA TGTGCCAGCAGTTTGGCAGGGATTCGCAATCAGCCCCAGCATTTT. Protein sequence: CASSLAGIRNQPQHF.

This chain connects TRBV3-1 (or the pseudogene TRBV3-2) to TRBJ2-5; a possible D gene is TRBD2 (6 bases). This CDR3 is 13 amino acids long. V gave up 1 base and J gave up 3 bases, with 6 bases separating them. Germline V gives CDR1 LGHDT, CDR2 YNNKEL (reference sequence). The DNA of the CDR3 is TGTGCCAGCAGCCAAGGGGGGGAAGAGACCCAGTACTTC. Translated, it gives CASSQGGEETQYF.

This chain joins TRBV7-3 and TRBJ2-1; TRBD2 matches 8 bases. CDR1 is SGHTA, CDR2 FQGTGA, per germline. The CDR3 is 15 residues long. The ends lost 5 bases at V and 8 bases at J; junction bases unmatched: 11. CDR3 protein: CASSQSGSFIDEQFF. Written as DNA, the CDR3 is TGTGCCAGCAGCCAAAGCGGGAGTTTCATCGATGAGCAGTTCTTC. Complete variable domain (other parts from reference TRBV7-3 and TRBJ2-1): GAGVSQTPSNKVTEKGKYVELRCDPISGHTALYWYRQSLGQGPEFLIYFQGTGAADDSGLPNDRFFAVRPEGSVSTLKIQRTERGDSAVYLCASSQSGSFIDEQFFGPGTRLTVL.

The CDR3 region is CASSATSGFDTQYF. The CDR3 region has the DNA TGTGCCAGCAGTGCCACTAGCGGGTTTGATACGCAGTATTTT. The chain carries TRBV28 and TRBJ2-3, with 9 bases aligning to TRBD2. CDR1 and CDR2 from the germline V gene are MDHEN and SYDVKM. Germline trimming cut 5 bases from V and 6 bases from J; bases unmatched to any gene: 6. The CDR3 covers 14 residues.